This T cell receptor beta chain was profiled in a study of T-cell reconstitution after alpha-beta-depleted transplantation in children. On this clonotype itself: What it binds is not known.

A TCRbeta library incorporating unique molecular identifiers was prepared. TCRdb re-called the PCR reads through MiXCR, storing one row per CDR3 protein. The sample has hundreds of thousands of distinct CDR3 sequences; 13% are singletons. Per germline, CDR1 LGHDT and CDR2 YNNKEL (reference sequence). V lost 4 bases to trimming and J lost 0 bases, with 22 bases between them. The CDR3 extends over 19 amino acids. Whole-study results and caveats: At day 60, the high TCRbeta diversity found in some patients originated from recipient T cells and thymic progenitors that had survived. Newly produced T cells mostly accounted for T-cell counts and diversity one year post-transplant. Approximately two months post-transplant, alpha-beta T cells reportedly originated from several hundred expanded graft clones.

The receptor comes from a male patient younger than 18 who had a stem cell transplant for acute myeloid leukemia, so the T cells may come from the graft donor. The sequencing used PBMCs, mostly from graft donor cells, collected 360 days after TCRalphabeta/CD19-depleted stem cell transplant. The V call is TRBV3-1, the J call TRBJ1-5; D is unclear. CDR3 sequence reads: CASSRKEEEGTYSNQPQHF. The CDR3 DNA reads as TGTGCCAGCAGCCGCAAGGAGGAGGAGGGTACTTATAGCAATCAGCCCCAGCATTTT. Using reference TRBV3-1 and TRBJ1-5 for the parts outside the CDR3, the full variable domain is DTAVSQTPKYLVTQMGNDKSIKCEQNLGHDTMYWYKQDSKKFLKIMFSYNNKELIINETVPNRFSPKSPDKAHLNLHINSLELGDSAVYFCASSRKEEEGTYSNQPQHFGDGTRLSIL.